The 14 T cell receptor beta chains presented below share a single source sample, sequenced in a study of T cell responses to AZD1222 COVID-19 vaccine. Some clones are missing from TCRdb's copy, which holds only in-frame ones; the method was immunoSEQ multiplex PCR. In the table there are tens of thousands of clones, 75% to 95% of which are singletons. The sequences come from peripheral blood, collected 28 days after the second AZD1222 dose. These receptors came from an adult who received the AZD1222 COVID-19 vaccine.

The chain employs TRBV27 and TRBJ2-5, with D hard to call. The CDR3 contains 10 residues. Trimming pared 7 bases from V and 6 bases from J, leaving 6 bases between. Germline lookup yields CDR1 MNHEY and CDR2 SMNVEV (reference sequence). The DNA of the CDR3 is TGTGCCAGCAATACTCAGACCCAGTACTTC. Translation: CASNTQTQYF.

The chain combines TRBV6-6 with TRBJ2-1; 10 bases line up with TRBD2. The CDR3 consists of 17 residues. J gave up 0 bases and V 5 bases, and 7 bases lay outside the gene matches. In germline, CDR1 is MNHNY, CDR2 SVGAGI (reference sequence). The CDR3 DNA sequence: TGTGCCAGCAGTCCAAAAAGACTAGCGGGCTCCTACAATGAGCAGTTCTTC. Its translation: CASSPKRLAGSYNEQFF.

This clone is a singleton in its sample. The chain combines TRBV7-8 with TRBJ2-2; 11 positions match TRBD2. The CDR3 extends over 14 amino acids. Germline CDR1 SGHVS, CDR2 FQNEAQ. The J segment lost 6 bases and the V segment lost 5 bases, leaving 2 bases of the junction unmatched. CDR3 loop: CASSPGLAAGELFF. CDR3 nucleotides: TGTGCCAGCAGCCCGGGACTAGCGGCCGGGGAGCTGTTTTTT.

This rearrangement joins TRBV5-1 to TRBJ2-5; TRBD1 is a possible D gene (5 bases). This CDR3 has 14 residues. Per germline, CDR1 SGHRS and CDR2 YFSETQ. Trimming pared 0 bases from V and 1 base from J, leaving 7 bases between. CDR3 nucleotide sequence: TGCGCCAGCAGCTTGGACAGGCCCCAAGAGACCCAGTACTTC. This translates into CASSLDRPQETQYF. The complete variable domain, with remaining parts taken from reference TRBV5-1 and TRBJ2-5, reads KAGVTQTPRYLIKTRGQQVTLSCSPISGHRSVSWYQQTPGQGLQFLFEYFSETQRNKGNFPGRFSGRQFSNSRSEMNVSTLELGDSALYLCASSLDRPQETQYFGPGTRLLVL.

This clone was seen only once. The chain uses TRBV6-2 or TRBV6-3 and TRBJ2-2; 7 bases align to TRBD1. There are 14 residues in the CDR3. The ends lost 4 bases at V and 3 bases at J; junction bases unmatched: 2. Germline-derived CDR1 and CDR2 are MNHEY and SVGEGT. CDR3 DNA sequence: TGTGCCAGCAGTTCACAGGGGTACACCGGGGAGCTGTTTTTT. Protein sequence: CASSSQGYTGELFF.

DNA of the CDR3: TGTGCCAGCAGCCACAGGGATCCCAGGGACGAGCAGTACTTC. It specifies CASSHRDPRDEQYF. The rearrangement joins TRBV6-2 or TRBV6-3 to TRBJ2-7; TRBD1 is a possible D gene (6 bases). CDR3 size: 14 residues. The V end was cut by 6 bases, the J end by 5 bases, with 17 bases between. The germline CDR1 and CDR2 sequences are MNHEY and SVGEGT.

With regard to this clone: Other DNA sequences in this specimen translate into the identical CDR3. V is TRBV2 and J is TRBJ1-5; possibly TRBD1 for D (6 bases). V was clipped by 8 bases and J by 2 bases, with 10 bases between them. The CDR3 is 13 amino acids. Germline CDR1 is SNHLY and CDR2 is FYNNEI. The CDR3 is CASGGTGNQPQHF. The CDR3 DNA follows: TGTGCCAGCGGGGGCACGGGCAATCAGCCCCAGCATTTT.

The V and J genes are TRBV3-1 (or the pseudogene TRBV3-2) and TRBJ1-4; unclear D gene. Trimming stripped 8 bases from V and 4 bases from J, with 8 bases between. The CDR3 is made up of 12 amino acids. Germline V lookup: CDR1 LGHDT, CDR2 YNNKEL (reference sequence). The CDR3 region is CASGRLNEKLFF. The CDR3 DNA follows: TGTGCCAGCGGTCGTCTTAATGAAAAACTGTTTTTT.

To note about this clone: The same CDR3 also results from other DNA sequences found in this sample. This chain links TRBV15 with TRBJ2-3, with a tentative D call TRBD2 (6 bases). CDR1 is LNHNV and CDR2 is YYDKDF in the germline V gene (reference sequence). The CDR3 extends over 13 amino acids. V was clipped by 5 bases and J by 6 bases, with 12 bases between them. CDR3 residues: CATSAGRTDTQYF. In nucleotides, the CDR3 is TGTGCCACCAGCGCAGGGAGGACCGATACGCAGTATTTT.

The rearrangement links TRBV7-4 to TRBJ2-7; D is uncertain. The CDR3 sequence is 9 residues long. The germline CDR1 and CDR2 sequences are SGHVT and SQSDAQ. The V end lost 11 bases, the J end lost 4 bases, and 6 bases lay between the germline ends. CDR3 bases: TGTGCCGTCGATTACGAGCAGTACTTC. Protein: CAVDYEQYF.

The gene calls are TRBV28 and TRBJ1-5; D is possibly TRBD1 (5 bases). With 8 bases removed from V and 1 base from J, the gap between germline ends came to 18 bases. The CDR3 length is 16 residues. Germline V gives CDR1 MDHEN, CDR2 SYDVKM. In DNA, the CDR3 is TGTGCCAGCCTTACCCCAGGGTTTCGGAGCAATCAGCCCCAGCATTTT. Encoded protein: CASLTPGFRSNQPQHF.

The gene calls are TRBV19 and TRBJ2-1, with 12 bases fitting TRBD2. Germline trimming cut 4 bases from V and 9 bases from J; bases unmatched to any gene: 10. The CDR3 extends over 16 amino acids. Germline V gives CDR1 LNHDA, CDR2 SQIVND (reference sequence). The CDR3 sequence: CASSTPSSGRAGEQFF. As DNA, the CDR3 is TGTGCCAGTAGTACCCCCTCTAGCGGGAGGGCCGGTGAGCAGTTCTTC.

The chain is built from TRBV29-1 and TRBJ2-1; 8 positions match TRBD1. Germline CDR1 and CDR2: SQVTM and ANQGSEA. CDR3 length: 12 amino acids. Trimming at V came to 5 bases and at J to 7 bases, leaving 4 bases not matched to a gene. CDR3 DNA: TGCAGCGTTCAGGGGGCTTGGAATGAGCAGTTCTTC. Its protein is CSVQGAWNEQFF.

This chain connects TRBV19 to TRBJ2-1; possibly TRBD1 for D (6 bases). The CDR3 has 14 amino acids. With 5 bases removed from V and 7 bases from J, the gap between germline ends came to 15 bases. CDR1 LNHDA and CDR2 SQIVND come from the germline V gene (reference sequence). CDR3 sequence (DNA): TGTGCCAGTAGTGATGGACAGACGGGGAATGAGCAGTTCTTC. It yields the protein CASSDGQTGNEQFF.